This T cell receptor (beta chain) appears in the sequencing data of a study of T cell responses to AZD1222 COVID-19 vaccine (dated by TCRdb to 2020 to 2022). For the study in its entirety: Because spike-specific TCR depth and breadth did not differ between the two schedules, AZD1222 recipients who got a second dose at roughly 4 weeks were pooled with those who got a second dose at roughly 12 weeks. A total of just over 230 trial participants underwent TCR sequencing, of whom roughly 210 had received two doses of AZD1222 and 26 had received two doses of the MenACWY control vaccine. Trial participants were enrolled into age subgroups of 18-55, 56-69 and 70-plus years, which contained about 150, 27 and 61 TCR-sequenced participants, respectively.

The CDR3 regions of human TCRbeta chains were analyzed by immunosequencing. The original methods were these. Repertoire TCRs were checked for matches against a reference library of SARS-CoV-2-specific TCRs that had been generated using the MIRA antigen-specificity platform. Breadth meant the fraction of unique TCRs that were SARS-CoV-2-associated, whereas depth meant the fraction of total T cells that were SARS-CoV-2-associated. Using the MIRA data, every spike-specific TCR was mapped to the spike region that the TCR reacted to and assigned to either a CD4 or a CD8 class. Log10-transformed breadth and depth values were compared by one-way ANOVA with Sidak's multiple comparisons tests. TCRdb retrieved this table from immuneACCESS and kept in-frame rearrangements only. Not all clones are present; in checked studies, unresolved V genes account for under half, and no reason is known for the remainder. From that table come the V and J calls and clone size; the DNA was used to work out D and trimming. A total of 200,000 or so clones appear in this sample, around 88% of them only once. About 7.2% of the sample goes to the ten largest clones.

From a lookup of the germline V gene (reference sequence), CDR1 and CDR2 are SGHNT and YYREEE. Germline trimming amounts to 4 bases on V and 7 bases on J, with 9 as the count of junction bases outside the gene matches. There are 16 amino acids in the CDR3, from cysteine to phenylalanine inclusive. CDR3 DNA only is kept here, 48 bases in frame from base 1. The intended sense of this specimen's time point label: baseline before first vaccination. Vaccinee samples were obtained from the UK trials COV001 and COV002, which included a single-blind randomized controlled phase 2/3 trial of AZD1222 (ChAdOx1 nCoV-19) in healthy adults. Trial participant PBMC samples were collected at day 0 and day 28 after the second dose for TCRbeta chain sequencing. What the research found in general, with its limitations: The 56-69-year group was small, and its depth increase did not reach significance, likely because of low power. Conclusions about previously exposed vaccinees are limited, since just a handful of AZD1222 recipients were seropositive for SARS-CoV-2 at baseline. Most participants were white British and females outnumbered males, and the authors suggested that clonal diversity may have been underestimated. Epitopes outside the regions mutated in the B.1.351 and B.1.1.7 variants were reportedly recognized by nearly half of the unique spike-specific TCRs. After two AZD1222 doses, both the breadth and the depth of spike-specific TCRs were significantly higher than at day 0 and than in MenACWY recipients. Because no day 14 peak-response samples were available, the repertoires could be characterized only after the peak T cell response. The whole spike protein was spanned by vaccine-associated CD4 TCRs, and dominant responses were seen in regions 160-218 and 743-854.

This clone was observed once. It has no known antigen specificity. No qualities accompany the bases; no much larger clone lies one base away. The specimen comprised peripheral blood, sampled on day 0 of AZD1222 vaccination. Here the chain combines TRBV5-4 and TRBJ1-6, with 9 bases matching TRBD1. This clonotype originated in an adult in good health. The CDR3 here reads CASSGSQGARNSPLHF. The sequenced DNA is TGTGCCAGCAGCGGTTCACAGGGGGCGCGGAATTCACCCCTCCACTTT.